This paragraph reports one T cell receptor beta chain. What it binds is not known. Genomic DNA came from blood regulatory T cells gated CD4+ CD25-high CD127-low. These data come from a study of regulatory and conventional T cells in RAG deficiency. J gave up 10 bases and V 6 bases, and 8 bases lay outside the gene matches. The CDR3 contains 13 residues. Germline V CDR1 and CDR2: MDHEN, SYDVKM. Overall study findings and caveats: Patient subsets had shorter CDR3s; Omenn Treg-Tconv overlap exceeded 85%.

Only in-frame clones appear in the TCRdb table, and some are missing; sequencing was by immunoSEQ multiplex PCR. The table includes approximately 12,000 clones, less than 95% detected once. The sample was also linked to a second study, of regulatory T cells. That work states: Amplification used 52 TRBV primers and 13 TRBJ primers. Patient repertoires had restricted TRB V-J pairs and skewed V and J usage, most in Tregs.

The specimen was CD127- CD25+ CD4+ Tregs sorted from blood. This TCR derives from a human donor in good health. This rearrangement joins TRBV28 to TRBJ1-4, with TRBD1 matching over 7 bases. The chain's CDR3 is CASSRDRVAKLFF. In DNA, the CDR3 is TGTGCCAGCAGCCGCGACAGGGTTGCAAAACTGTTTTTT.